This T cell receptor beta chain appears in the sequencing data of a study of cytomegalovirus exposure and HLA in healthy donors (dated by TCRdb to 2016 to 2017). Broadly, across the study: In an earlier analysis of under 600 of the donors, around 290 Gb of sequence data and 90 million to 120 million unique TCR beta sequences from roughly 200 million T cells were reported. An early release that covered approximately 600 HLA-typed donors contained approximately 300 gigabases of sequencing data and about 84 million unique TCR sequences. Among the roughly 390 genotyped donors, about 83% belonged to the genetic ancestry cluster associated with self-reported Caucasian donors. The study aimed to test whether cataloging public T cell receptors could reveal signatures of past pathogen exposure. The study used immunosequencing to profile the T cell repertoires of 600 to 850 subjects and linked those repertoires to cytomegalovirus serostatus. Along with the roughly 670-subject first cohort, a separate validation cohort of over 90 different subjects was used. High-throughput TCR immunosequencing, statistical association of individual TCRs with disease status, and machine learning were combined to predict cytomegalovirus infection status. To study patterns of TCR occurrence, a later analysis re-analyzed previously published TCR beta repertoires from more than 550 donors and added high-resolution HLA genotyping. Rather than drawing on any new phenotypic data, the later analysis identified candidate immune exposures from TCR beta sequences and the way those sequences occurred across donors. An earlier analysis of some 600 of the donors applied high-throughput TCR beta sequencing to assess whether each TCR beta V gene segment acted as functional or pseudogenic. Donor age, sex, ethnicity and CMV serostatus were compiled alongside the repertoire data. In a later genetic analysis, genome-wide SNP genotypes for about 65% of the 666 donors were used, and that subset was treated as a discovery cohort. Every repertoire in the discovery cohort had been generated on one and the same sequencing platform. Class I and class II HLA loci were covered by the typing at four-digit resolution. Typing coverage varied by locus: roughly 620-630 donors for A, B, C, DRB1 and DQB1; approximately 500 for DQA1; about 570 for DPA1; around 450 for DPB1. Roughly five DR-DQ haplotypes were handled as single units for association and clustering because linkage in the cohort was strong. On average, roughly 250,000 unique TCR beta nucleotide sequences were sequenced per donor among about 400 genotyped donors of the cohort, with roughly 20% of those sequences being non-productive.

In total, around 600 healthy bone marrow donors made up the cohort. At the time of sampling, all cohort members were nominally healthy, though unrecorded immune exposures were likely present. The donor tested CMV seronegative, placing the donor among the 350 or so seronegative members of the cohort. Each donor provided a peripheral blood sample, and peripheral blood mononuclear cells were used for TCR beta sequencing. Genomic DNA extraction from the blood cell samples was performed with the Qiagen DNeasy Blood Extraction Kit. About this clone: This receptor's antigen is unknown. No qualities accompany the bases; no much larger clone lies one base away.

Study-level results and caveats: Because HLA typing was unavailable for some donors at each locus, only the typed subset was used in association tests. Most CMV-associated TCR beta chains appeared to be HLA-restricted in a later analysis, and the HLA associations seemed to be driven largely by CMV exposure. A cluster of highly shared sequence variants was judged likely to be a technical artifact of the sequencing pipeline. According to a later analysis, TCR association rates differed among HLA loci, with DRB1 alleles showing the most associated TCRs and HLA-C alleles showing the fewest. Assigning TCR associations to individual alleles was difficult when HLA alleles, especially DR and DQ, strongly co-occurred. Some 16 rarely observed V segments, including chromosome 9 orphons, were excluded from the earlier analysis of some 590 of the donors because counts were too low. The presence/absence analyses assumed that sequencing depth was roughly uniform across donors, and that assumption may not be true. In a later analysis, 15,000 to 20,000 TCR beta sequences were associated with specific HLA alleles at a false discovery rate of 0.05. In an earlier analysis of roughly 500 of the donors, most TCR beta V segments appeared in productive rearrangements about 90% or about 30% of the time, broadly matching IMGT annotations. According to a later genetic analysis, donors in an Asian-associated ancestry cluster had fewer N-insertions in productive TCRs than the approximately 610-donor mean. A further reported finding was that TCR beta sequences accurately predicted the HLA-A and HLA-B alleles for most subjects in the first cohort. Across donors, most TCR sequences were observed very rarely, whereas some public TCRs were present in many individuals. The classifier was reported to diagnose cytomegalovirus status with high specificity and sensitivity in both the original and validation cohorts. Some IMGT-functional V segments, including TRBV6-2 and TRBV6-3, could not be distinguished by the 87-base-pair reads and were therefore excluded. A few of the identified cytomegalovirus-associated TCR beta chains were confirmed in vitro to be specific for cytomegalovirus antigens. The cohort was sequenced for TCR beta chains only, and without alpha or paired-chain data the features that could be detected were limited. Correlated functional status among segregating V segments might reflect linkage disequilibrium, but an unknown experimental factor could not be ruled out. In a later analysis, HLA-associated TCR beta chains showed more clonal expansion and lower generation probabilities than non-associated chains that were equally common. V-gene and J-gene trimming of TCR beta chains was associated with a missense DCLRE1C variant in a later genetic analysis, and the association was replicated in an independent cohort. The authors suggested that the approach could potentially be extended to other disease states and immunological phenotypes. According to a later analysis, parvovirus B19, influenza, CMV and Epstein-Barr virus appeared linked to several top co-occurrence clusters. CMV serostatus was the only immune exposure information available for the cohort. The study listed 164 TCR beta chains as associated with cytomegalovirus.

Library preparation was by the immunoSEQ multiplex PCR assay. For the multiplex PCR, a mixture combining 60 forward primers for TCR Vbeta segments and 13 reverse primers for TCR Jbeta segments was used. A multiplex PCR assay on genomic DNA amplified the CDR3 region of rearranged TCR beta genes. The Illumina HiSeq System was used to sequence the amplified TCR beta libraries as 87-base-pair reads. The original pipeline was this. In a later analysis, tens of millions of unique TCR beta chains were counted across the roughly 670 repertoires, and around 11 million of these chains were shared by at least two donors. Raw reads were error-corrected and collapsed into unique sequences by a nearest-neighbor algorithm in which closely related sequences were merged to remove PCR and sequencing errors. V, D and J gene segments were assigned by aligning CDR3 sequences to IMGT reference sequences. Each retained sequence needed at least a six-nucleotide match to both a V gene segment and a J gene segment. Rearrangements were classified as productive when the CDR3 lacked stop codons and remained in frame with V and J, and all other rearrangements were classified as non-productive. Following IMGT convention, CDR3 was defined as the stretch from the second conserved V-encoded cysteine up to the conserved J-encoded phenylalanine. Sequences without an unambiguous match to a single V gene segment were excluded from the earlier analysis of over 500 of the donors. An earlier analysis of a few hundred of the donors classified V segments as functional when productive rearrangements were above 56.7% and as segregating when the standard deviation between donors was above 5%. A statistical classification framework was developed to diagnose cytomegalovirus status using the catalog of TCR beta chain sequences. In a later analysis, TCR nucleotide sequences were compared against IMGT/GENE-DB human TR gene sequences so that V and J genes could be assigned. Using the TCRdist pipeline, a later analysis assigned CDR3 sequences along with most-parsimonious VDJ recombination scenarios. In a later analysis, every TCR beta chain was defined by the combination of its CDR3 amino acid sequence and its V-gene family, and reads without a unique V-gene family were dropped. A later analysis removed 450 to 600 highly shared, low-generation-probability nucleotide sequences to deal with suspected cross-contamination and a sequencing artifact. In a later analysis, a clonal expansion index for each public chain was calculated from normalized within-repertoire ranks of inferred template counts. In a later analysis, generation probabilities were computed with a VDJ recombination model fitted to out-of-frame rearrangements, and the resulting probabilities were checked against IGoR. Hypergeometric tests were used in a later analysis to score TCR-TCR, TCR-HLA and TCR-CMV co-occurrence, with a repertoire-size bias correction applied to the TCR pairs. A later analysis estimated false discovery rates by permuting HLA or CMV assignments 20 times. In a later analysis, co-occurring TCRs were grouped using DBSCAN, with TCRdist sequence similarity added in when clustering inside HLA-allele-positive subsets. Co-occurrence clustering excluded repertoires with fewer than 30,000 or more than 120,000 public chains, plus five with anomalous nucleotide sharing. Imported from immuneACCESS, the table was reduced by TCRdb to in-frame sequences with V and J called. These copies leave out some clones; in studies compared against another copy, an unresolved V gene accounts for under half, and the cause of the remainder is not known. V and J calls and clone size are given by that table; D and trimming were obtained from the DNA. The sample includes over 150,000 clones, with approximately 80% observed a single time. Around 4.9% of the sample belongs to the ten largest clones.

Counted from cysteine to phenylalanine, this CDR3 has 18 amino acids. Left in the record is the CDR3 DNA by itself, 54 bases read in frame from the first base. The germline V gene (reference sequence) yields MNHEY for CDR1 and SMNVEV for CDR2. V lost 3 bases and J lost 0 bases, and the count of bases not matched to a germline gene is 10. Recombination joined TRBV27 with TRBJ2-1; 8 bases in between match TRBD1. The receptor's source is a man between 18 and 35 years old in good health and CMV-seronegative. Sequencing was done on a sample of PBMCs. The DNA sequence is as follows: TGTGCCAGCAGTTTGGGGACAGGCGGCCCTCACTCCTACAATGAGCAGTTCTTC. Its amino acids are CASSLGTGGPHSYNEQFF.